This paragraph covers one T cell receptor beta chain sequence. Its antigen is currently unknown. The source of the sample is a study of spatial heterogeneity in lung cancer. In the study overall: In tumor regions TCR transcript counts correlated strongly with a matched bulk RNA-seq T cell module score. More than 8.5 raw reads, on average, carried each unique TCR and UMI combination. Overall study results and limits: The study found that expanded intratumoral alpha and beta TCR counts tracked tumor mutation counts.

Every TCR cDNA molecule bore a unique molecular identifier. One entry per CDR3 protein, called by TCRdb with MiXCR from the 5' RACE reads. The profile covers 20,000 to 30,000 distinct CDR3 sequences, with under 9% appearing a single time and around 7.3% taken by the ten largest. The time point denotes: sample taken at primary tumor resection. Whole RNA, isolated from tumor, nontumor lung or frozen PBMC, was sequenced without prior sorting. The V segment lost 2 bases and the J segment 8 bases; nucleotides outside the gene matches: 11. Germline V gene lookup returns CDR1 DFQATT and CDR2 SNEGSKA (reference sequence). The CDR3 extends over 16 amino acids.

The rearrangement joins TRBV20-1 to TRBJ1-4; the match to TRBD1 covers 10 bases. This receptor was identified in a male donor with early-stage non-small cell lung cancer. The sequencing here drew on lung tumor tissue, taken at surgery. The CDR3 region has the DNA TGCAGTGCTAGATCCCGGGACAGGGGAAGTAGGGAAAAACTGTTTTTT. This codes for CSARSRDRGSREKLFF.